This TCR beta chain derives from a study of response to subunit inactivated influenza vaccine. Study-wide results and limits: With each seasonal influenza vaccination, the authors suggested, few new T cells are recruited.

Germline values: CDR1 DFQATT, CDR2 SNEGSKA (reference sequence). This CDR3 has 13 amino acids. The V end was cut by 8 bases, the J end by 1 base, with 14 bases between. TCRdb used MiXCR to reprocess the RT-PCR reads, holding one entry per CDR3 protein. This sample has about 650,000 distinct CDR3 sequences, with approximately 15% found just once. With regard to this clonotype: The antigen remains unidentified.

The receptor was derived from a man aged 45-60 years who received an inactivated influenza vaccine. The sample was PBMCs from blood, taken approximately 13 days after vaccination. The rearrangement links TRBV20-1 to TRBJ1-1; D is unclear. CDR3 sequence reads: CSTTGPTNTEAFF. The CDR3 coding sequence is TGCAGTACGACGGGTCCAACGAACACTGAAGCTTTCTTT.